This is a list of T cell receptor beta chains from one sample in a study of cytomegalovirus exposure and HLA in healthy donors. Clones were sequenced by immunoSEQ multiplex PCR, and TCRdb holds only the in-frame ones, with some missing. The table records 150,000 to 200,000 clones, 65% to 80% of them present only once. Sequences were obtained from PBMCs. The receptors were sampled from a man aged 18 to 35 in good health and CMV-seropositive. Each CDR3 is given with its conserved first and last residue. Fields, in order: CDR3 length, D gene, V gene, clone size, J gene, CDR3 DNA, CDR3 protein. The D gene is left open where the match is weak. Not every row has a clone size; where given, it reads once, few, many or a size class.

>14|.|TRBV9|.|TRBJ1-1
TGTGCCAGCAGCGTAGCGCGGGAGGACACTGAAGCTTTCTTT
CASSVAREDTEAFF
>15|TRBD1|TRBV5-1|.|TRBJ1-5
TGCGCCAGCAGCTTGGCAGGGACAGCTAATCAGCCCCAGCATTTT
CASSLAGTANQPQHF
>15|TRBD2|TRBV2|.|TRBJ2-3
TGTGCCTGTTTGGGCCTAGCGGGATTTGGAGATACGCAGTATTTT
CACLGLAGFGDTQYF
>15|.|TRBV5-1|once|TRBJ1-3
TGCGCCAGCAGCTCTGCCCCGGGGACTGGAAACACCATATATTTT
CASSSAPGTGNTIYF
>17|.|TRBV29-1|once|TRBJ1-2
TGCAGCGTTGATGCCGGGGCGGGGGCCCAAGGAGGCTATGGCTACACCTTC
CSVDAGAGAQGGYGYTF
>14|.|TRBV6-1|.|TRBJ1-2
TGTGCCAGCAGTGAATCAGGGCGGTTCTATGGCTACACCTTC
CASSESGRFYGYTF
>15|TRBD2|TRBV28|.|TRBJ2-1
TGTGCCAGCAGCCTAGCGGGAGGTTCCTACAATGAGCAGTTCTTC
CASSLAGGSYNEQFF
>13|.|TRBV15|.|TRBJ1-1
TGTGCCACCAGCAGTGAAAGAGACACTGAAGCTTTCTTT
CATSSERDTEAFF
>13|.|TRBV30|.|TRBJ1-6
TGTGCCGGGGGCCTCTCCTATAATTCACCCCTCCACTTT
CAGGLSYNSPLHF
>15|TRBD1|TRBV5-4|.|TRBJ2-1
TGTGCCAGCAGCCCCACAGGGGAAACAAGGAATGAGCAGTTCTTC
CASSPTGETRNEQFF
>14|TRBD1|TRBV6-1|.|TRBJ2-5
TGTGCCAGCCATGGGACAGGGCTCCAAGAGACCCAGTACTTC
CASHGTGLQETQYF
>14|TRBD1|TRBV14|once|TRBJ1-1
TGTGCCAGCAGCGAAAACAGGGGCGGCACTGAAGCTTTCTTT
CASSENRGGTEAFF
>16|TRBD1|TRBV9|.|TRBJ1-1
TGTGCCAGCAGCGTCGGACCAACAGGGGCCCACACTGAAGCTTTCTTT
CASSVGPTGAHTEAFF
>15|TRBD2|TRBV6-5|few|TRBJ2-5
TGTGCCAGCAGTACCGGACTAGCGGGAACAGAGACCCAGTACTTC
CASSTGLAGTETQYF
>16|TRBD2|TRBV19|once|TRBJ2-1
TGTGCCAGTAGTATGAGTAGCGGGAATGCCTACAATGAGCAGTTCTTC
CASSMSSGNAYNEQFF
>16|.|TRBV7-8|.|TRBJ1-2
TGTGCCAGCAGTTTAGGTCGGGGAGGAGGATACTCTGGCTACACCTTC
CASSLGRGGGYSGYTF
>14|TRBD1|TRBV5-6|.|TRBJ1-2
TGTGCCAGCAGCGTGGGACAGGGGGCCTATGGCTACACCTTC
CASSVGQGAYGYTF
>14|TRBD1|TRBV7-9|.|TRBJ2-5
TGTGCCAGCAGCTTACAGGGGGATCAAGAGACCCAGTACTTC
CASSLQGDQETQYF
>16|TRBD2|TRBV6-1|.|TRBJ2-5
TGTGCCAGCAGTGAAAGCGGGGGGGCATTCTCGGAGACCCAGTACTTC
CASSESGGAFSETQYF
>13|.|TRBV7-9|.|TRBJ1-2
TGTGTCAGCACCCGCGCAGGGCCCTATGGCTACACCTTC
CVSTRAGPYGYTF
>15|TRBD1|TRBV5-4|.|TRBJ2-5
TGTGCCAGCAGCGTAGACAGGGGTGGGGGAGAGACCCAGTACTTC
CASSVDRGGGETQYF
>13|.|TRBV27|.|TRBJ2-2
TGTGCCAGCAGCAACAGGCAAGCCGGGGAGCTGTTTTTT
CASSNRQAGELFF
>14|.|TRBV28|.|TRBJ2-2
TGTGCCAGCAGTTTATTGCGGAACACCGGGGAGCTGTTTTTT
CASSLLRNTGELFF
>13|TRBD1|TRBV6-6|.|TRBJ1-2
TGTGCCAGCAGCCCGGACAGGGACTATGGCTACACCTTC
CASSPDRDYGYTF
>18|TRBD2|TRBV2|.|TRBJ2-2
TGTGCCAGCAGTGGTCCGGGACTAGCGGGGGGGGCCACCGGGGAGCTGTTTTTT
CASSGPGLAGGATGELFF
>15|TRBD1|TRBV7-2|.|TRBJ2-3
TGTGCCAGCAGCTTTACAGGGGGTGGCACAGATACGCAGTATTTT
CASSFTGGGTDTQYF
>12|.|TRBV6-6|.|TRBJ2-1
TGTGCCAGCAGTTACGAGGGCAATGAGCAGTTCTTC
CASSYEGNEQFF
>12|.|TRBV29-1|.|TRBJ2-3
TGCAGCGTTGGGGTCCAGGCAGATACGCAGTATTTT
CSVGVQADTQYF
>18|TRBD2|TRBV28|.|TRBJ2-1
TGTGCCAGCAGCTTGCCGCTAGCGGGGGAAAGCTCCTACAATGAGCAGTTCTTC
CASSLPLAGESSYNEQFF
>15|.|TRBV7-8|many|TRBJ1-4
TGTGCCAGCAGCCCTCTATCGGCAACTAATGAAAAACTGTTTTTT
CASSPLSATNEKLFF
>12|.|TRBV4-2|.|TRBJ1-1
TGTGCCAGCAGCCAAGCTCTGGCCGAAGCTTTCTTT
CASSQALAEAFF
>14|TRBD2|TRBV27|.|TRBJ2-3
TGTGCCAGCAGTTTAGGGGGGGTCGCAGATACGCAGTATTTT
CASSLGGVADTQYF
>14|TRBD1|TRBV19|few|TRBJ2-5
TGTGCCAGTACCACGACAGGGGACCTAGAGACCCAGTACTTC
CASTTTGDLETQYF
>13|.|TRBV12-5|few|TRBJ1-1
TGTGCTAGGGGAGAGGGGGGGTCCACTGAAGCTTTCTTT
CARGEGGSTEAFF
>14|.|TRBV6-4|.|TRBJ2-1
TGTGCCAGCAGACCAGGGCCCACCTACAATGAGCAGTTCTTC
CASRPGPTYNEQFF
>16|.|TRBV6-1|.|TRBJ1-1
TGTGCCAGCAGTGAAGCGGAGGGCCGGACGAGCACTGAAGCTTTCTTT
CASSEAEGRTSTEAFF
>14|.|TRBV13|.|TRBJ1-5
TGTGCCAGCAGCTCTACAGGGTCCAATCAGCCCCAGCATTTT
CASSSTGSNQPQHF
>15|.|TRBV2|.|TRBJ1-6
TGTGCCAGTAAGCAGGGTATAATGCAGGGATCACCCCTCCACTTT
CASKQGIMQGSPLHF
>15|TRBD2|TRBV6-5|.|TRBJ2-1
TGTGCCAGCAGTCCCCTTGACGGGAGGGCCTATGAGCAGTTCTTC
CASSPLDGRAYEQFF
>14|TRBD2|TRBV7-2|.|TRBJ2-1
TGTGCCAGCAGCTTAACTAGCGGGAGCTATGAGCAGTTCTTC
CASSLTSGSYEQFF
>15|.|TRBV19|.|TRBJ1-6
TGTGCCAGTAGTATAGTCGGAGGAGACGGTTCACCCCTCCACTTT
CASSIVGGDGSPLHF
>14|TRBD2|TRBV10-3|.|TRBJ2-3
TGTGCCATCTCTGGGACTAGCGGCTACCTTACGCAGTATTTT
CAISGTSGYLTQYF
>14|TRBD2|TRBV6-4|.|TRBJ2-1
TGTGCCAGCAGTCCGGGACTAGCGAACAATGAGCAGTTCTTC
CASSPGLANNEQFF
>13|TRBD1|TRBV30|.|TRBJ1-1
TGTGCCTGGAGGAATAAGGGGGCAACTGAAGCTTTCTTT
CAWRNKGATEAFF
>14|TRBD1|TRBV25-1|few|TRBJ1-1
TGTGCCAGCAGGGACAGGGGGAACGTCGGCGAAGCTTTCTTT
CASRDRGNVGEAFF
>14|.|TRBV5-1|once|TRBJ2-2
TGCGCCAGCAGCTTGGTCGGGGGTACCGGGGAGCTGTTTTTT
CASSLVGGTGELFF
>15|.|TRBV29-1|once|TRBJ1-1
TGCAGCGTTGAGTCGCGGGGGGAGGTGCGCACTGAAGCTTTCTTT
CSVESRGEVRTEAFF
>14|.|TRBV5-1|few|TRBJ1-4
TGCGCCAGCAGCCCGGACAGAACTAATGAAAAACTGTTTTTT
CASSPDRTNEKLFF
>16|TRBD2|TRBV25-1|.|TRBJ2-3
TGTGCCAGCACTCCCGCGGGGGGGGGCCTCACAGATACGCAGTATTTT
CASTPAGGGLTDTQYF
>13|.|TRBV30|many|TRBJ1-1
TGTGCCTGGAGCCCCGGGATAGACACTGAAGCTTTCTTT
CAWSPGIDTEAFF